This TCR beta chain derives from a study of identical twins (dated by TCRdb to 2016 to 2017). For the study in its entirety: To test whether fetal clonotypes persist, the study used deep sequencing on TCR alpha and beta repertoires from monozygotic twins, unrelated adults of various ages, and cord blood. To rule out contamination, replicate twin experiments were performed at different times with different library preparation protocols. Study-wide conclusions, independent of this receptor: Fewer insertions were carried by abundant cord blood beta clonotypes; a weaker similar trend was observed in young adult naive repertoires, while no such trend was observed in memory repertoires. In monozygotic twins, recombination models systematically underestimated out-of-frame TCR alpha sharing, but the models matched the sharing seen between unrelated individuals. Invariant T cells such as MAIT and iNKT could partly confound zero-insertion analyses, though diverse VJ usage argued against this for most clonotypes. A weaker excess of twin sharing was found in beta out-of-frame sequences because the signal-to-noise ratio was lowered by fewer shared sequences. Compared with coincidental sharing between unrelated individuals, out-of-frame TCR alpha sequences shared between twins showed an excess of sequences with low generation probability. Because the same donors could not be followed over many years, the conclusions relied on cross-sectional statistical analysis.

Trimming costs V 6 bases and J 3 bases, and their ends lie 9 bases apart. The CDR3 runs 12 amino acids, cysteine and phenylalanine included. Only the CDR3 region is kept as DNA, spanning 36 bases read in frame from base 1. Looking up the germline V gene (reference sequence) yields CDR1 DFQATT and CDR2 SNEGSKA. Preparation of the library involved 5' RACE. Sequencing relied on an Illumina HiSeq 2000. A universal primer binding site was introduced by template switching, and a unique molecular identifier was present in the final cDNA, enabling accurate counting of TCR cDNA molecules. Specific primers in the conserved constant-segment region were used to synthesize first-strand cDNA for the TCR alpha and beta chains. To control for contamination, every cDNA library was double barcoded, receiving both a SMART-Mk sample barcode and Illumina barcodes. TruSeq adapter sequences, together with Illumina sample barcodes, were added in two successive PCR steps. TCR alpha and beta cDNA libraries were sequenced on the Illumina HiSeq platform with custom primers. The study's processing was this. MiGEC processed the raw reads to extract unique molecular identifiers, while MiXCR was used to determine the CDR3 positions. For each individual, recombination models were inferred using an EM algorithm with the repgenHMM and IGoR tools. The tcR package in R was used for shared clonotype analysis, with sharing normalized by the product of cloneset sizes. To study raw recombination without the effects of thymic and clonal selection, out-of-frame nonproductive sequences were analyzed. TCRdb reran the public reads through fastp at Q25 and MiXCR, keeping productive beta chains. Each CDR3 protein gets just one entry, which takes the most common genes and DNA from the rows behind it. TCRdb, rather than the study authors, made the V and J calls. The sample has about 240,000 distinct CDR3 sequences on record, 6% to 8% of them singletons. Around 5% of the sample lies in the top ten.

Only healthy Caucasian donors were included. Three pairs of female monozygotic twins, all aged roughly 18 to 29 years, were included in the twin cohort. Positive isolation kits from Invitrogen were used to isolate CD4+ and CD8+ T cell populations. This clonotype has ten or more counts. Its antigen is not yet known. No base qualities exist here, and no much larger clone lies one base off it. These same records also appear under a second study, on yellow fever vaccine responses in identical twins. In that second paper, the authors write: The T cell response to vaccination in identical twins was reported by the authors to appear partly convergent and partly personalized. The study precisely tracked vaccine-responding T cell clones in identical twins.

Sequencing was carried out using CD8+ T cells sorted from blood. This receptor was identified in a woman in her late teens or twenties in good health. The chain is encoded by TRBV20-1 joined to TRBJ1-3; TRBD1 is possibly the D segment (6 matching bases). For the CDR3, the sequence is CSAGDIGNTIYF. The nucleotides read TGCAGTGCCGGGGACATTGGAAACACCATATATTTT.